The 30 T cell receptor beta chains below all came from one sample that was sequenced in a study of CD8 T cells in ankylosing spondylitis. TCRdb fed the 5' RACE reads into MiXCR, producing one record per CDR3 protein. In the table there are 150,000 or so distinct CDR3 sequences, 18% of which are singletons. Input material: blood, either unsorted or a sorted T cell fraction (not recorded which). The origin of the receptors is a male donor with ankylosing spondylitis or in good health (not recorded which).

This clonotype was seen a handful of times. The V gene is TRBV5-1, the J gene TRBJ2-2, with TRBD1 matching over 7 bases. CDR3 length: 13 residues. Losses at the gene ends were 7 bases for V and 0 bases for J; bases not matched to a gene: 0. CDR1 SGHRS and CDR2 YFSETQ come from the germline V gene. The CDR3 DNA reads TGCGCCAGCGGACAGGCGAACACCGGGGAGCTGTTTTTT. As protein: CASGQANTGELFF. Full variable domain (remainder filled in from reference TRBV5-1 and TRBJ2-2): KAGVTQTPRYLIKTRGQQVTLSCSPISGHRSVSWYQQTPGQGLQFLFEYFSETQRNKGNFPGRFSGRQFSNSRSEMNVSTLELGDSALYLCASGQANTGELFFGEGSRLTVL.

In its sample, this clonotype was seen many times. The chain has TRBV28 and TRBJ1-2, with a tentative D call TRBD1 (6 bases). The CDR3 length is 12 residues. The germline V gene has CDR1 MDHEN and CDR2 SYDVKM. Trimming cost V 6 bases and J 8 bases, with 13 bases left between them. The CDR3 reads CASSRDISGYTF. CDR3 DNA: TGTGCCAGCAGCCGGGACATCTCCGGCTACACCTTC.

As concerns this clonotype: The germline gene is not matched at one end of the junction; a read error may be the cause. The rearrangement joins TRBV25-1 to TRBJ2-5, with unresolved D. The germline V gene has CDR1 MGHDK and CDR2 SYGVNS. This CDR3 spans 11 amino acids. This CDR3 reads CAGSEWGTQYF. The CDR3 nucleotides read TGTGCCGGCAGTGAATGGGGGACCCAGTACTTC.

The count of this clonotype is one. This may come from a read error, since a much larger clone is one base off. The chain uses TRBV4-1 and TRBJ1-5; 7 nucleotides line up with TRBD1. The V gene's germline CDR1 is MGHRA and CDR2 YSYEKL. V gave up 1 base and J gave up 7 bases; unmatched junction bases: 10. The CDR3 is 16 amino acids. The DNA of the CDR3 is TGCGCCAGCAGCCAAGTTGGACAGGACACGGGGCAGCCCCAGCATTTT. Translated, it gives CASSQVGQDTGQPQHF.

This clonotype was detected a few times. This chain joins TRBV7-8 and TRBJ2-7; the match to TRBD2 covers 11 bases. Per the germline V gene, CDR1 is SGHVS and CDR2 is FQNEAQ. The CDR3 contains 17 residues. V lost 4 bases, J lost 2 bases, and 10 bases stayed unmatched. CDR3 amino acids: CASSSETSGSLPYEQYF. The DNA of the CDR3 is TGTGCCAGCAGCTCCGAAACTAGCGGGAGTCTTCCCTACGAGCAGTACTTC.

The chain couples TRBV18 to TRBJ2-7, with D tentatively TRBD2 (5 bases). The V end lost 3 bases, the J end lost 4 bases, and 16 bases lay between the germline ends. CDR1 is KGHSH and CDR2 is LQKENI in the germline V gene. There are 15 residues in the CDR3. Written as DNA, the CDR3 is TGTGCCAGCTCACCGCCGGGATCGGGCCGGTACGAGCAGTACTTC. Protein: CASSPPGSGRYEQYF.

This clonotype showed up many times. This chain links TRBV6-1 with TRBJ1-1; 8 nucleotides align to TRBD1. Germline V CDR1 and CDR2: MNHNS, SASEGT. Losses at the gene ends were 6 bases for V and 5 bases for J; bases not matched to a gene: 8. The CDR3 sequence is 14 residues long. The CDR3 loop is CASRIGTGGTEAFF. The CDR3 bases are TGTGCCAGCAGGATCGGGACAGGAGGGACTGAAGCTTTCTTT.

This clonotype has ten or more counts. The chain carries TRBV9 and TRBJ1-4; D is uncertain. This CDR3 has 15 amino acids. V shed 0 bases and J shed 6 bases, with 12 bases lying between them. Germline CDR1 reads SGDLS; CDR2 reads YYNGEE. In DNA, the CDR3 is TGTGCCAGCAGCGTAGCGTTAGGGCGGGATGAAAAACTGTTTTTT. This sequence encodes CASSVALGRDEKLFF.

This chain links TRBV4-1 with TRBJ1-4; the D gene is possibly TRBD1 (5 bases). V was pared by 0 bases and J by 6 bases, with 8 bases between. The CDR3 contains 14 residues. Germline V lookup: CDR1 MGHRA, CDR2 YSYEKL. Here the CDR3 reads CASSQEWGDEKLFF. The CDR3 nucleotides are TGCGCCAGCAGCCAAGAATGGGGGGATGAAAAACTGTTTTTT.

This clonotype was detected ten times or more. The gene calls are TRBV20-1 and TRBJ1-5; 9 bases match TRBD1. Germline V gene lookup returns CDR1 DFQATT and CDR2 SNEGSKA (reference sequence). CDR3 length: 15 residues. Trimming removed 6 bases from V and 3 bases from J; junction bases left unmatched: 9. CDR3 residues: CSALSGTGNNQPQHF. In nucleotides, the CDR3 is TGCAGTGCGCTTTCCGGGACAGGGAACAATCAGCCCCAGCATTTT.

This clonotype was seen at least ten times. The rearrangement links TRBV5-1 to TRBJ2-7; a weak D match, TRBD2 (5 bases). Trimming pared 4 bases from V and 4 bases from J, leaving 18 bases between. Germline V gene lookup returns CDR1 SGHRS and CDR2 YFSETQ. CDR3 length equals 15 residues. The CDR3 bases are TGCGCCAGCAGCCTGCGGACTCACGAACGGTACGAGCAGTACTTC. This gives the protein CASSLRTHERYEQYF.

The rearrangement links TRBV11-2 to TRBJ1-6, with D uncertain. The CDR3 runs 11 residues. The germline V gene encodes CDR1 SGHAT and CDR2 FQNNGV. Between the trimmed V and J ends, which lost 5 bases and 8 bases, there was a span of 4 bases. This CDR3 reads CASSGYSPLHF. In nucleotides, the CDR3 is TGTGCCAGCAGCGGCTATTCACCCCTCCACTTT. Complete variable domain (other parts from reference TRBV11-2 and TRBJ1-6): EAGVAQSPRYKIIEKRQSVAFWCNPISGHATLYWYQQILGQGPKLLIQFQNNGVVDDSQLPKDRFSAERLKGVDSTLKIQPAKLEDSAVYLCASSGYSPLHFGNGTRLTVT.

The chain links TRBV5-1 to TRBJ2-7; 11 nucleotides line up with TRBD2. The CDR3 extends over 14 amino acids. J was trimmed by 5 bases and V by 3 bases; bases with no gene match: 4. Germline CDR1 and CDR2: SGHRS and YFSETQ. The CDR3 here is CASSSTSGSDEQYF. The CDR3 DNA is TGCGCCAGCAGCTCAACTAGCGGGAGCGACGAGCAGTACTTC. The complete variable domain, with remaining parts taken from reference TRBV5-1 and TRBJ2-7, reads KAGVTQTPRYLIKTRGQQVTLSCSPISGHRSVSWYQQTPGQGLQFLFEYFSETQRNKGNFPGRFSGRQFSNSRSEMNVSTLELGDSALYLCASSSTSGSDEQYFGPGTRLTVT.

This clonotype was counted many times. This chain joins TRBV20-1 and TRBJ2-3; 7 nucleotides line up with TRBD1. V lost 5 bases to trimming and J lost 4 bases; unmatched junction nucleotides: 6. CDR3 length: 13 residues. The germline CDR1 and CDR2 sequences are DFQATT and SNEGSKA (reference sequence). The CDR3 DNA sequence: TGCAGTGCTCGACAGGGAACCGCAGATACGCAGTATTTT. It is translated as CSARQGTADTQYF.

This clonotype showed up just a few times. J is TRBJ1-2 and V is TRBV29-1; D call uncertain. The CDR3 consists of 14 residues. V was shortened by 7 bases and J by 3 bases, with 18 bases between the two germline ends. From germline, CDR1 is SQVTM and CDR2 ANQGSEA. DNA for the CDR3: TGCAGCGCCGTCGGGCGTGGACGGGACTATGGCTACACCTTC. Translated: CSAVGRGRDYGYTF.

The rearrangement joins TRBV28 to TRBJ2-1, with D possibly being TRBD2 (5 bases). This CDR3 region has 12 residues. The V and J ends lost 5 bases and 15 bases respectively, with 17 bases between them. Germline V gene data show CDR1 as MDHEN and CDR2 as SYDVKM. CDR3 DNA sequence: TGTGCCAGCAGTGCACCGGGCCTCGGAGGGTTCTTC. Translation gives CASSAPGLGGFF.

This clonotype was counted a single time. The chain's CDR3 is CASRHIRGLRSSSNTEAFF. The CDR3 DNA sequence: TGTGCCAGCAGACATATCCGGGGATTGCGATCCTCCTCGAACACTGAAGCTTTCTTT. The chain carries TRBV11-2 and TRBJ1-1; D is uncertain. The CDR3 length is 19 residues. CDR1 SGHAT and CDR2 FQNNGV come from the germline V gene. V shed 6 bases and J shed 1 base, with 27 bases lying between them.

J is TRBJ2-7 and V is TRBV5-1, with 10 positions matching TRBD1. Germline V CDR1 and CDR2: SGHRS, YFSETQ. This CDR3 has 15 amino acids. Trimming at V came to 8 bases and at J to 2 bases, leaving 10 bases not matched to a gene. CDR3 loop: CASNHRDRGAYEQYF. As DNA, the CDR3 is TGCGCCAGTAACCACCGGGACAGGGGAGCCTACGAGCAGTACTTC.

The rearrangement uses TRBV29-1 and TRBJ2-5; maybe TRBD1 (6 bases). Trimming shortened V by 7 bases and J by 4 bases, and 22 bases separated the two germline ends. CDR1 and CDR2 from the germline V gene are SQVTM and ANQGSEA. The CDR3 spans 15 residues. CDR3 region: CSAQQRVVRGETQYF. The CDR3 DNA is TGCAGCGCTCAACAAAGGGTAGTCAGGGGAGAGACCCAGTACTTC.

This clonotype was detected only a few times. This chain links TRBV12-3 or TRBV12-4 with TRBJ2-2; 13 positions match TRBD2. CDR3 length equals 16 residues. J lost 7 bases, V lost 8 bases, and 10 bases had no gene match. The CDR3, as DNA: TGTGCCAGCCTCCGGACTAGCGGGAGTGGCGGCGGGGAGCTGTTTTTT. It encodes CASLRTSGSGGGELFF.

In this sample, this clonotype turned up a few times. The V gene is TRBV5-4, the J gene TRBJ2-1; D is ambiguous. The CDR3 length is 15 residues. Per the germline V gene, CDR1 is SGHNT and CDR2 is YYREEE (reference sequence). The ends were cut back, 0 bases at V and 5 bases at J, with 12 bases in the middle. The CDR3 bases are TGTGCCAGCAGCTTGGGGCTAGAGTCCCACAATGAGCAGTTCTTC. Translating it yields CASSLGLESHNEQFF.

This clonotype was seen more than once but under ten times. The V call is TRBV4-1, the J call TRBJ1-4; D is perhaps TRBD1 (6 bases). V gave up 3 bases and J gave up 3 bases, with 20 bases separating them. Looked up from germline, CDR1 is MGHRA and CDR2 is YSYEKL. This CDR3 is built from 18 residues. The CDR3 coding sequence is TGCGCCAGCAGCCACTCAGCCTTAGTTGGGGGCCCTAATGAAAAACTGTTTTTT. Amino acid sequence: CASSHSALVGGPNEKLFF.

This clonotype has ten or more counts. V is TRBV20-1 and J is TRBJ2-3, with 9 bases matching TRBD2. CDR1 and CDR2 from the germline V gene are DFQATT and SNEGSKA (reference sequence). The CDR3 is 13 amino acids. V trimming: 2 bases; J trimming: 6 bases; junction bases outside the gene matches: 3. In nucleotides, the CDR3 is TGCAGTGCTAGACTAGCGGGATTGGATACGCAGTATTTT. Protein product: CSARLAGLDTQYF.

This clonotype was observed many times. The chain couples TRBV10-3 to TRBJ2-1, with 11 bases identical to TRBD2. CDR1 ENHRY and CDR2 SYGVKD come from the germline V gene. This CDR3 contains 15 residues. The J segment lost 2 bases and the V segment lost 5 bases, leaving 2 bases of the junction unmatched. CDR3 coding DNA: TGTGCCATCAGTCCACTAGCGGGAGCCTACAATGAGCAGTTCTTC. Translating gives CAISPLAGAYNEQFF.

This clonotype was seen a handful of times. The chain uses TRBV5-1 and TRBJ2-1; 7 nucleotides agree with TRBD2. The CDR3 runs 14 residues. Germline V gene sequence: CDR1 SGHRS, CDR2 YFSETQ. V trimming: 3 bases; J trimming: 5 bases; junction bases outside the gene matches: 5. The CDR3 protein is CASSSVAGNNEQFF. DNA of the CDR3: TGCGCCAGCAGCTCGGTAGCGGGTAACAATGAGCAGTTCTTC.

This clonotype was counted a few times. The chain joins TRBV27 to TRBJ1-3; maybe TRBD1 (5 bases). Germline values: CDR1 MNHEY, CDR2 SMNVEV (reference sequence). V lost 3 bases, J lost 2 bases, and 8 bases lay in between. The CDR3 length is 14 residues. The CDR3: CASSFGAAGNTIYF. The CDR3 DNA reads as TGTGCCAGCAGTTTTGGGGCAGCTGGAAACACCATATATTTT.

This chain joins TRBV3-1 and TRBJ2-1; possibly TRBD2 for D (5 bases). Germline values: CDR1 LGHDT, CDR2 YNNKEL (reference sequence). Trimming took 4 bases from V and 7 from J, leaving 17 bases between them. This CDR3 is built from 15 residues. DNA for the CDR3: TGTGCCAGCAGCCCGAGTCCATCCCGCGGGAATGAGCAGTTCTTC. It codes for CASSPSPSRGNEQFF.

The gene calls are TRBV6-5 and TRBJ2-7; D possibly corresponds to TRBD2 (5 bases). The V and J ends lost 6 bases and 7 bases respectively, with 16 bases between them. This CDR3 region has 13 residues. Per the germline V gene, CDR1 is MNHEY and CDR2 is SVGAGI. CDR3 nucleotide sequence: TGTGCCAGCAGCCGAACCTCCACGGGGGAGCAGTACTTC. Translating it yields CASSRTSTGEQYF.

V usage is TRBV3-1 and J usage is TRBJ2-7, with TRBD1 as a possible D gene (6 bases). Trimming cost V 6 bases and J 0 bases, with 18 bases left between them. CDR1 is LGHDT, CDR2 YNNKEL, per germline (reference sequence). The CDR3 covers 16 residues. In DNA form, the CDR3 reads TGTGCCAGCAGTCTCTTCCCAGGACAGAACTCCTACGAGCAGTACTTC. Translating it yields CASSLFPGQNSYEQYF.

This clonotype was detected ten times or more. V and J are TRBV5-1 and TRBJ2-1; TRBD1 matches 11 bases. This CDR3 comprises 16 residues. CDR1 is SGHRS and CDR2 is YFSETQ in the germline V gene. V was clipped by 4 bases and J by 2 bases; unmatched bases: 5. The CDR3 bases are TGCGCCAGCAGCCCGAGGGGACAGGGGGCCTACAATGAGCAGTTCTTC. Translation gives CASSPRGQGAYNEQFF.